A single sample gave rise to the 7 T cell receptor beta chains below, sequenced in a study of brain T cells in children with intractable seizures. Sequenced by immunoSEQ multiplex PCR; TCRdb stores in-frame clones only, minus some. Seen here are about 340,000 clones, approximately 93% observed once, and the top ten hold roughly 6%. This sample's time point: blood from clinic visit 5 months post-surgery; TSC patient then seizure free. This material consisted of peripheral blood, taken more than 4 months after surgery. The receptors shown here come from a boy under three years old with tuberous sclerosis and intractable seizures.

The chain carries TRBV12-5 and TRBJ2-3; D not certain. The V end lost 3 bases, the J end lost 5 bases, and 12 bases lay between the germline ends. From germline, CDR1 is LGHNT and CDR2 FRNRAP. The CDR3 is 14 residues long. The CDR3: CASGLRQVGDTQYF. The CDR3 DNA reads TGTGCTAGTGGTTTAAGGCAGGTTGGAGATACGCAGTATTTT.

The V and J genes are TRBV19 and TRBJ1-5, with D possibly being TRBD1 (5 bases). The germline CDR1 and CDR2 sequences are LNHDA and SQIVND (reference sequence). This CDR3 region has 16 residues. The ends were cut back, 7 bases at V and 2 bases at J, with 18 bases in the middle. The CDR3 here is CASTDPRGTGNQPQHF. CDR3 DNA sequence: TGTGCCAGTACCGACCCACGGGGGACGGGCAATCAGCCCCAGCATTTT.

The chain combines TRBV19 with TRBJ2-1; TRBD2 might be the D (6 bases). Germline V gene sequence: CDR1 LNHDA, CDR2 SQIVND (reference sequence). The CDR3 is 13 amino acids. Trimming cost V 10 bases and J 7 bases, with 17 bases left between them. CDR3 sequence (DNA): TGTGCCACCGGGGACTCCCCGGGGAATGAGCAGTTCTTC. Residues: CATGDSPGNEQFF.

The genes are TRBV24-1 and TRBJ1-2; the D is unclear. The CDR3 totals 13 residues. The ends were cut back, 7 bases at V and 8 bases at J, with 16 bases in the middle. Germline CDR1 is KGHDR and CDR2 is SFDVKD. This CDR3 is CATSTDTREGYTF. The CDR3 coding sequence is TGTGCCACCAGCACTGATACCCGGGAAGGCTACACCTTC.

V and J are TRBV11-3 and TRBJ1-1; D is perhaps TRBD1 (6 bases). This CDR3 contains 13 residues. V was pared by 6 bases and J by 4 bases, with 12 bases between. Germline values: CDR1 SGHNT, CDR2 YENEEA. The DNA of the CDR3 is TGTGCCAGCAGGGATACAGGGTTCACTGAAGCTTTCTTT. Translating gives CASRDTGFTEAFF.

This rearrangement joins TRBV3-1 (or the pseudogene TRBV3-2) to TRBJ2-7; TRBD1 or TRBD2 may be the D gene (5 bases each). The V and J ends lost 4 bases and 5 bases respectively, with 27 bases between them. The CDR3 has 18 amino acids. Germline assignment: CDR1 LGHDT and CDR2 YNNKEL (reference sequence). The CDR3 nucleotides read TGTGCCAGCAGCCGTAGTAGGAACATTATCATGAGGGACGACGAGCAGTACTTC. Its protein is CASSRSRNIIMRDDEQYF.

The V gene is TRBV10-3, the J gene TRBJ1-3; D unresolved. V lost 0 bases and J 0 bases, leaving 9 bases between the germline ends. This CDR3 has 16 residues. The germline CDR1 and CDR2 sequences are ENHRY and SYGVKD. DNA of the CDR3: TGTGCCATCAGTGAGTCACGAGATCCCTCTGGAAACACCATATATTTT. Translating it yields CAISESRDPSGNTIYF.